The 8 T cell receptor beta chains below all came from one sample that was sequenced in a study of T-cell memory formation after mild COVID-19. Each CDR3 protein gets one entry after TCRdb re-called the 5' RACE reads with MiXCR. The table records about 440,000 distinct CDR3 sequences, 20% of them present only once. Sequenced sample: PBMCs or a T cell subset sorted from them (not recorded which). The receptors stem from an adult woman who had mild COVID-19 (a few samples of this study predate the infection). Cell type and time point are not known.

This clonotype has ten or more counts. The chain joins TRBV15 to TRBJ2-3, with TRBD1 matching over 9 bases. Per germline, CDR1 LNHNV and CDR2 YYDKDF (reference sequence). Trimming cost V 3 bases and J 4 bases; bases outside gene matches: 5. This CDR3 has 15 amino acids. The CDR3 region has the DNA TGTGCCACCAGCAGGGACAGGGGTGGCGCAGATACGCAGTATTTT. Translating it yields CATSRDRGGADTQYF.

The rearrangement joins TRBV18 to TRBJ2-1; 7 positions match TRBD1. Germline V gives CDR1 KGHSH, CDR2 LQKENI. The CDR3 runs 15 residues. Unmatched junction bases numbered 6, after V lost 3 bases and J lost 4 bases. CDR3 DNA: TGTGCCAGCTCACCGGATTGGACAGGTTACAATGAGCAGTTCTTC. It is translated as CASSPDWTGYNEQFF.

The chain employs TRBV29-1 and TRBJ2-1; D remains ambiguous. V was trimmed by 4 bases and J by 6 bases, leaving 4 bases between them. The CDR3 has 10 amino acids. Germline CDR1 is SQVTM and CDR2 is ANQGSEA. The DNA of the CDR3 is TGCAGCGTTGGGGCCAATGAGCAGTTCTTC. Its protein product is CSVGANEQFF.

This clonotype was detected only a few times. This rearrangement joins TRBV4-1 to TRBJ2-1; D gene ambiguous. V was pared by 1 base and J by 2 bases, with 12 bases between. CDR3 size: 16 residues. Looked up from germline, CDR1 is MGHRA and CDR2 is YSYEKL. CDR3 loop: CASSQVPRQTYNEQFF. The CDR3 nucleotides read TGCGCCAGCAGCCAAGTACCCAGGCAGACCTACAATGAGCAGTTCTTC.

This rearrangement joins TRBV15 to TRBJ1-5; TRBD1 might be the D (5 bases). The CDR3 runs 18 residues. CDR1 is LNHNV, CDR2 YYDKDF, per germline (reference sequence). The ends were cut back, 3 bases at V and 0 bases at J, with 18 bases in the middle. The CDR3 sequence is CATSRWAGGFTSNQPQHF. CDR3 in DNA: TGTGCCACCAGCAGGTGGGCCGGGGGTTTTACTAGCAATCAGCCCCAGCATTTT.

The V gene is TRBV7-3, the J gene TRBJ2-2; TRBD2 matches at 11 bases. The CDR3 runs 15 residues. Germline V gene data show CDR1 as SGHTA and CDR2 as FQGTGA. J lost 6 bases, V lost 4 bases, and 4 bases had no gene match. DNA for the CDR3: TGTGCCAGCAGCTCGCAACTAGCGGGAGCCGGGGAGCTGTTTTTT. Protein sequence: CASSSQLAGAGELFF.

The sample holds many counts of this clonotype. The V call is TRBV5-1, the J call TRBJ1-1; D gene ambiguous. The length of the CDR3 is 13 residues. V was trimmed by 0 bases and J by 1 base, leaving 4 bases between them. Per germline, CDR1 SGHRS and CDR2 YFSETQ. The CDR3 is CASSLESNTEAFF. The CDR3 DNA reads TGCGCCAGCAGCTTGGAGTCGAACACTGAAGCTTTCTTT.

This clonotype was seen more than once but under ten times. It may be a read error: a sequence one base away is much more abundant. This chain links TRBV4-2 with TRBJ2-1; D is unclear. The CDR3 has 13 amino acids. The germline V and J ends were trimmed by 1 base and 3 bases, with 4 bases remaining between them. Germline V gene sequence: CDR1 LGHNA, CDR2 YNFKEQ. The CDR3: CASSQGSYNEQFF. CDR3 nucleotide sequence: TGTGCCAGCAGCCAAGGCAGCTACAATGAGCAGTTCTTC.